Presented here are 20 T cell receptor beta chains from one specimen sequenced in a study of identical twins. TCRdb reprocessed the 5' RACE reads with MiXCR, giving one entry per CDR3 protein. The table has a few hundred thousand distinct CDR3 sequences, about 8.3% seen once. These data are also associated with another study on yellow fever vaccine responses in identical twins.

Sequenced material: CD8+ T cells sorted from blood. Receptors were obtained from a woman under 30 in good health.

This clonotype came up a few times. The chain recombines TRBV4-1 with TRBJ2-7, with D unresolved. CDR1 is MGHRA and CDR2 is YSYEKL in the germline V gene. The CDR3 has 14 amino acids. Trimming left V 1 base short and J 0 bases short, with 7 bases between. DNA for the CDR3: TGCGCCAGCAGCCAAGTCGGGTACTCCTACGAGCAGTACTTC. Translating gives CASSQVGYSYEQYF.

The table lists this clonotype with a few counts. The chain recombines TRBV6-5 with TRBJ2-7; D perhaps matches TRBD2 (5 bases). This CDR3 comprises 15 residues. Trimming stripped 2 bases from V and 1 base from J, with 12 bases between. The germline V gene has CDR1 MNHEY and CDR2 SVGAGI. CDR3 loop: CASSYHAGGSYEQYF. CDR3 nucleotide sequence: TGTGCCAGCAGTTACCACGCTGGCGGGTCCTACGAGCAGTACTTC.

This clonotype came up many times. This chain joins TRBV12-3 or TRBV12-4 and TRBJ1-1; TRBD1 might be the D (6 bases). Trimming stripped 6 bases from V and 5 bases from J, with 13 bases between. The CDR3 is made up of 13 amino acids. Here the CDR3 reads CASSLDSSTEAFF. The CDR3 bases are TGTGCCAGCAGCCTGGACAGTAGTACTGAAGCTTTCTTT.

This clonotype was detected many times. This chain links TRBV12-3 or TRBV12-4 with TRBJ2-3; weak D call: TRBD2 (6 bases). This CDR3 spans 14 amino acids. Trimming removed 3 bases from V and 4 bases from J, with 11 bases in between. The CDR3 sequence is CASSFSGVADTQYF. The DNA for the CDR3 is TGTGCCAGCAGTTTTTCGGGGGTGGCAGATACGCAGTATTTT.

This clonotype was counted at least ten times. The chain employs TRBV28 and TRBJ2-2, with a tentative D call TRBD2 (6 bases). CDR3 length: 14 residues. From germline, CDR1 is MDHEN and CDR2 SYDVKM. V dropped 10 bases and J dropped 4 bases, with 16 bases sitting between them. The CDR3 DNA reads TGTGCCACCTACTACGAGGGAGGCACCGGGGAGCTGTTTTTT. Protein: CATYYEGGTGELFF.

The DNA of the CDR3 is TGTGCCAGCAACCCCTTCCGGGACAGATCCTACAATGAGCAGTTCTTC. The encoded protein is CASNPFRDRSYNEQFF. The chain employs TRBV27 and TRBJ2-1, with TRBD1 identical over 7 bases. Looked up from germline, CDR1 is MNHEY and CDR2 is SMNVEV (reference sequence). The trim removed 7 bases at V and 1 base at J, leaving 10 bases unmatched. The length of the CDR3 is 16 residues.

This clonotype occurred a few times. The rearrangement joins TRBV4-3 to TRBJ1-1, with D perhaps matching TRBD1 (5 bases). Trimming shortened V by 0 bases and J by 3 bases, and 8 bases separated the two germline ends. Germline CDR1 LGHNA, CDR2 YSLEER. This CDR3 is built from 14 residues. This CDR3 is CASSQDSRDTEAFF. CDR3 coding DNA: TGCGCCAGCAGCCAAGATAGCAGGGACACTGAAGCTTTCTTT.

This clonotype was seen only a few times. CDR3 in amino acids: CASSFGLANEQYF. The CDR3 bases are TGTGCCAGCAGTTTCGGACTAGCGAACGAGCAGTACTTC. V and J are TRBV28 and TRBJ2-7, with 9 bases matching TRBD2. Unmatched junction bases numbered 2, after V lost 3 bases and J lost 5 bases. Germline CDR1 reads MDHEN; CDR2 reads SYDVKM. The CDR3 runs 13 residues.

This clonotype has at least ten counts. The gene calls are TRBV28 and TRBJ2-1; 10 nucleotides align to TRBD2. The J segment lost 4 bases and the V segment lost 7 bases, leaving 4 bases of the junction unmatched. Per the germline V gene, CDR1 is MDHEN and CDR2 is SYDVKM. This CDR3 has 14 residues. CDR3 residues: CASTAAGGYNEQFF. The CDR3 region has the DNA TGTGCCAGCACCGCAGCGGGGGGGTACAATGAGCAGTTCTTC.

This clonotype has more than one count but fewer than ten. This sequence joins TRBV29-1 and TRBJ2-7; D perhaps matches TRBD1 (6 bases). This CDR3 region has 12 residues. The germline V gene has CDR1 SQVTM and CDR2 ANQGSEA. V was shortened by 1 base and J by 6 bases, with 10 bases between the two germline ends. CDR3 residues: CSVEGDNGEQYF. Written as DNA, the CDR3 is TGCAGCGTTGAAGGGGACAATGGCGAGCAGTACTTC.

This clonotype was seen more than once but under ten times. The chain carries TRBV12-3 or TRBV12-4 and TRBJ2-7; D ambiguous. V lost 5 bases to trimming and J lost 3 bases, with 20 bases between them. The CDR3 spans 16 residues. CDR3 in amino acids: CASSDKGRASSYEQYF. DNA of the CDR3: TGTGCCAGCAGTGACAAGGGCCGCGCCAGTAGCTACGAGCAGTACTTC.

There are many counts of this clonotype. The J gene is TRBJ2-1, the V gene TRBV29-1; the match to TRBD1 covers 7 bases. V shed 6 bases, J shed 4 bases, and the junction held 6 bases outside the gene matches. Germline lookup yields CDR1 SQVTM and CDR2 ANQGSEA. The CDR3 has 13 residues. The CDR3 sequence is CSVLTGKYNEQFF. DNA for the CDR3: TGCAGCGTATTGACAGGGAAATACAATGAGCAGTTCTTC.

This clonotype was observed at least ten times. The rearrangement uses TRBV5-1 and TRBJ2-1; 8 nucleotides line up with TRBD2. After removal of 0 bases from V and 4 bases from J, the junction contained 6 bases not matched to a gene. The CDR3 contains 16 residues. In germline, CDR1 is SGHRS, CDR2 YFSETQ. Here the CDR3 DNA reads TGCGCCAGCAGCTTGGCCTCGGGGGGGCGGTACAATGAGCAGTTCTTC. It yields the protein CASSLASGGRYNEQFF. The variable domain in full, completed from reference TRBV5-1 and TRBJ2-1, reads KAGVTQTPRYLIKTRGQQVTLSCSPISGHRSVSWYQQTPGQGLQFLFEYFSETQRNKGNFPGRFSGRQFSNSRSEMNVSTLELGDSALYLCASSLASGGRYNEQFFGPGTRLTVL.

The chain is built from TRBV6-2 or TRBV6-3 and TRBJ1-1; D remains unclear. This CDR3 region has 14 residues. Trimming took 0 bases from V and 3 from J, leaving 8 bases between them. CDR1 is MNHEY and CDR2 is SVGEGT in the germline V gene. The CDR3 protein is CASSYSRGYTEAFF. The CDR3 bases are TGTGCCAGCAGTTACTCAAGAGGGTACACTGAAGCTTTCTTT.

The genes are TRBV12-3 or TRBV12-4 and TRBJ2-1, with D unresolved. CDR3 length: 14 amino acids. The ends were cut back, 3 bases at V and 4 bases at J, with 10 bases in the middle. CDR3 nucleotides: TGTGCCAGCAGTTTTGGTCTAGATTACAATGAGCAGTTCTTC. Its protein is CASSFGLDYNEQFF.

V gene TRBV14 combines with J gene TRBJ1-2, with 8 bases lining up with TRBD1. Germline-derived CDR1 and CDR2 are SGHDN and FVKESK. CDR3 size: 15 residues. V shed 4 bases, J shed 2 bases, and the junction held 6 bases outside the gene matches. CDR3 protein: CASSLQGVVNYGYTF. The CDR3 coding sequence is TGTGCCAGCAGCCTACAGGGGGTTGTAAACTATGGCTACACCTTC.

V and J are TRBV5-6 and TRBJ1-5; D may be TRBD1 (5 bases). Trimming removed 0 bases at V and 9 bases at J, with 7 bases between. Germline V gene sequence: CDR1 SGHDT, CDR2 YYEEEE. The CDR3 loop spans 12 amino acids. CDR3 sequence: CASSLGGLPQHF. CDR3 nucleotide sequence: TGTGCCAGCAGCTTGGGGGGCCTGCCCCAGCATTTT.

This clonotype was counted a single time. The V and J genes are TRBV2 and TRBJ2-7, with TRBD1 identical over 11 bases. Unmatched junction bases numbered 6, after V lost 6 bases and J lost 5 bases. Germline V gene lookup returns CDR1 SNHLY and CDR2 FYNNEI. The CDR3 contains 14 residues. CDR3 amino acids: CASSEGQGGNEQYF. CDR3 nucleotide sequence: TGTGCCAGCAGCGAGGGACAGGGGGGTAACGAGCAGTACTTC.

Ten or more counts support this clonotype. The gene calls are TRBV5-1 and TRBJ1-1; 8 bases fit TRBD1. Germline CDR1 reads SGHRS; CDR2 reads YFSETQ. The V and J ends lost 4 bases and 2 bases, in that order; junction bases with no gene match: 13. This CDR3 has 17 residues. CDR3 bases: TGCGCCAGCAGCCCAGGGGGCCACCTAACCCTAAACACTGAAGCTTTCTTT. Its protein is CASSPGGHLTLNTEAFF.

This clonotype has at least ten counts. The chain recombines TRBV15 with TRBJ2-7, with D maybe TRBD1 (5 bases). V dropped 0 bases and J dropped 3 bases, with 6 bases sitting between them. From germline, CDR1 is LNHNV and CDR2 YYDKDF (reference sequence). The CDR3 runs to 13 residues. CDR3 amino acids: CATSRDRDYEQYF. CDR3 DNA: TGTGCCACCAGCAGAGACAGGGACTACGAGCAGTACTTC.